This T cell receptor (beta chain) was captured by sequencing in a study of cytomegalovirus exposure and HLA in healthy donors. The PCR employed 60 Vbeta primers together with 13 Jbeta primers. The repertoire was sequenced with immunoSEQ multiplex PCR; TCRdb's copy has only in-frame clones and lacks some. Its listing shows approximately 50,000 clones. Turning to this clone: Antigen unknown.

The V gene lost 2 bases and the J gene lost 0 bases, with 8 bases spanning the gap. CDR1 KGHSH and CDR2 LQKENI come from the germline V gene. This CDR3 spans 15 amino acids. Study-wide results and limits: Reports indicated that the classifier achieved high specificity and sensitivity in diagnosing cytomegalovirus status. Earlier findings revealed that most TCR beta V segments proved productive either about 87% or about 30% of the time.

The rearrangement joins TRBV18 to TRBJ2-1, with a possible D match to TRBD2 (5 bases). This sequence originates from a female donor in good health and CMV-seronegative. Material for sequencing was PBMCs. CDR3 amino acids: CASSPVGSSYNEQFF. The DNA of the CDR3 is TGTGCCAGCTCACCAGTTGGGAGCTCCTACAATGAGCAGTTCTTC. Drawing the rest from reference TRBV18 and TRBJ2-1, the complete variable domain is NAGVMQNPRHLVRRRGQEARLRCSPMKGHSHVYWYRQLPEEGLKFMVYLQKENIIDESGMPKERFSAEFPKEGPSILRIQQVVRGDSAAYFCASSPVGSSYNEQFFGPGTRLTVL.